The clone carrying this TCR beta chain was detected only a few times. Its antigen remains unidentified. The sample comes from a study of CD8 T cells in ankylosing spondylitis. General study points: The clones that were linked to disease were reported to be significantly enriched in matched synovial fluid samples from ankylosing spondylitis patients. In ankylosing spondylitis blood, a motif of roughly eight highly homologous TCR beta variants appeared characteristic.

Libraries of TCR beta came from quantitative 5'-RACE with molecular barcodes. TCRdb re-derived calls from the 5' RACE reads in MiXCR, one entry per CDR3 protein. In the table there are approximately 500,000 distinct CDR3 sequences, more than 9.5% of which are singletons. V trimming: 8 bases; J trimming: 8 bases; junction bases outside the gene matches: 12. From germline, CDR1 is SNHLY and CDR2 FYNNEI. The CDR3 length is 14 residues. Material: blood, either unsorted or a sorted T cell fraction (not recorded which). The receptor was isolated from a male donor with ankylosing spondylitis. This chain uses TRBV2 with TRBJ2-1, with 7 nucleotides matching TRBD2. This CDR3 reads CASLRAGDGDEQFF. The CDR3, as DNA: TGTGCCAGCTTAAGGGCGGGAGACGGGGATGAGCAGTTCTTC.